This T cell receptor beta chain was sequenced in a study of blood T cell repertoires in COVID-19 (dated by TCRdb to 2018 to 2020). Concerning the study at large: Samples covering the acute and convalescent phases of COVID-19 were provided by collaborators in the United States, Italy and Spain. The repertoires were released in a freely available public database meant as a resource for research on the immune response to SARS-CoV-2. Sample metadata almost always included a de-identified subject ID, COVID-19 status, age in years and sex. The samples were drawn from the first 160 participants of the ongoing ImmuneRACE study and from some 1,300 subjects provided by 6 global collaborators. Deeply sampled blood TCRbeta repertoires from subjects exposed to, actively infected with, or recovered from COVID-19 were included in the dataset. The prospective study material was composed of cDNA or gDNA derived from T cells, B-cell-depleted T cells, or PBMCs. HLA class I and class II types, where available, came from metadata supplied by the sample provider rather than from assay-based typing.

Participants in the prospective study were enrolled through a virtual design, were aged about 18 to 89 years, and lived in about 25 United States geographic areas. In the prospective study, cohorts were assigned on the basis of participant-reported clinical history obtained from a screening survey and a study questionnaire. ImmuneRACE Cohort 3 recovered participants were defined by two consecutive negative NP/OP PCR tests, healthcare professional clearance, or symptom resolution. Mobile phlebotomists in the prospective study collected whole blood, serum and a nasopharyngeal or oropharyngeal swab from every participant. Participants in the prospective study had the option to provide additional blood draws and questionnaires over an approximately 2-month period. Before DNA extraction, prospective study blood samples were shipped either frozen or at room temperature. TCRbeta CDR3 regions were amplified from genomic DNA using the immunoSEQ Assay, a bias-controlled multiplex PCR. The study's processing was this. Nucleated cell counts per sample were estimated from amplification of reference gene primers within the assay. Sequence reads were collapsed and filtered to measure the absolute abundance of every unique TCRbeta CDR3 rearrangement. Productive Simpson clonality was computed per sample as the square root of Simpson's diversity index over productive rearrangements. The table was pulled from immuneACCESS by TCRdb, which kept in-frame rearrangements only. Such tables lose some clones; where checked, under half of the loss comes from unresolved V genes, and the rest has no known cause. V and J calls and clone size follow that table, whereas D and trimming were derived from the DNA. This sample comprises about 180,000 clones, around 80% of them detected only once. 13% to 15% of the sample is taken by the ten largest.

Beyond this particular receptor, the publication reports: The amount of clinical and demographic metadata varied by source and participant and was provided uncurated.

As to this clone: Its target antigen remains unknown. Base qualities are not at hand, and no much larger clone is one base apart.

The CDR3 has 17 amino acids, counting the end cysteine and phenylalanine. The sequence is cut down to CDR3 DNA, 51 bases in frame from base 1. Germline trimming amounts to 3 bases on V and 0 bases on J, with 8 as the count of junction bases outside the gene matches. Looking up the germline V gene (reference sequence) yields CDR1 LNHDA and CDR2 SQIVND. The chain couples TRBV19 to TRBJ2-3; 8 junctional bases match TRBD2. This TCR was sampled from a man in his fifties or sixties who had recovered from COVID-19. Sequences were obtained from PBMCs or T cells enriched from blood (not recorded which). The nucleotide sequence reads TGTGCCAGTAGTATCCCCACTAGCGGACTCAGCACAGATACGCAGTATTTT. This encodes CASSIPTSGLSTDTQYF.